This T cell receptor beta chain stems from a study of blood T cell repertoires in COVID-19 (dated by TCRdb to between 2020 and 2021). In the study overall: Samples covering the acute and convalescent phases of COVID-19 were provided by collaborators in the United States, Italy and Spain. The repertoires were made available in a free public database intended to serve as a resource for research on the immune response to SARS-CoV-2. Nearly every sample came with metadata listing a de-identified subject ID, COVID-19 status, age in years and sex. The material from the prospective study consisted of cDNA or gDNA derived from T cells, B-cell-depleted T cells, or PBMCs. Where available, HLA class I and class II types were taken from metadata supplied by the sample provider and were not determined by assay-based typing. Subjects who had been exposed to COVID-19, were actively infected with it, or had recovered from it provided the deeply sampled blood TCRbeta repertoires that made up the dataset. The samples were drawn from two sources: the first 160 participants of the ongoing ImmuneRACE study, and 1,200 or so subjects contributed by 6 global collaborators.

Study-level results and caveats: How much clinical and demographic metadata was included differed by source and by participant, and the metadata was provided uncurated.

Regarding this clone: The clone's antigen remains unknown. Per-nucleotide qualities are absent, and no much larger clonotype sits a single base away.

The CDR3 has 18 amino acids, counting the end cysteine and phenylalanine. Of the read, only the CDR3 DNA is kept; its 54 bases are in frame from base 1. CDR1 and CDR2, looked up from the germline V gene (reference sequence), are LNHNV and YYDKDF. V loses 3 bases of germline sequence and J loses 0 bases, and the interval between the two ends is 21 bases. Each collaborating institution followed its own protocols to collect whole blood in K2EDTA tubes. For TCRbeta analysis, collaborators shipped samples in one of three forms: frozen whole blood, isolated PBMCs, or DNA extracted from either of those sample types. The immunoSEQ Assay, a bias-controlled multiplex PCR, was used to amplify TCRbeta CDR3 regions from genomic DNA. The original methods were these. Nucleated cell counts per sample were estimated from amplification of reference gene primers within the assay. To quantify the absolute abundance of each unique TCRbeta CDR3 rearrangement, sequence reads were collapsed and filtered. For each sample, productive Simpson clonality was calculated as the square root of Simpson's diversity index over productive rearrangements. TCRdb re-hosts the immuneACCESS table, in-frame sequences only. Its copies lack some clones; in the studies checked, an unresolved V gene accounts for under half of them, and the cause for the rest is not known. That table gives V, J and clone size, and the DNA gave D and trimming. The sample table contains around 150,000 clones; only one count was recorded for 85% of them. The ten largest make up less than 3.5% of the sample.

The rearrangement joined TRBV15 to TRBJ2-7; the D region possibly corresponds to TRBD2 (5 bases align). The sample comprised peripheral blood. This TCR came from a human donor with acute or convalescent COVID-19. The donor label of this sample is uncertain. The sequenced DNA is TGTGCCACCAGCAGGGGTGGTACTAGGGTGTCGAGCTCCTACGAGCAGTACTTC. This gives the protein CATSRGGTRVSSSYEQYF.